This T cell receptor beta chain emerged from a study of OX40 agonist ivuxolimab in advanced cancers. About the study as a whole: Ivuxolimab, which targeted the costimulatory receptor OX40 (CD134), was an agonistic, fully human IgG2 monoclonal antibody. The dose-escalation cohort was about 83% male with a mean age of around 62 years, ranging from about 20 to 85. Partial responses occurred in three dose-escalation patients: two with cutaneous melanoma and one with hepatocellular carcinoma. Prior anti-PD-1, anti-PD-L1 or anti-CTLA-4 therapy was permitted, and checkpoint inhibitors had been received by under 50% of dose-escalation patients. The paper reports the monotherapy dose-escalation portion (N ≈ 50 patients) of the phase I ivuxolimab trial. Intravenous ivuxolimab was administered to patients every 2 weeks at six dose levels: 0.01, 0.1, 0.3, 1.5, 3 and 10 mg/kg. The point of sequencing TCRbeta in the periphery was to test whether ivuxolimab changed TCR sequence diversity and drove clonal T-cell expansion. Of the approximately 54 patients in dose escalation, about 20 had hepatocellular carcinoma, approximately 15 had melanoma, 9 had renal cell carcinoma and 9 had head and neck cancer. What the research found in general, with its limitations: Low levels of normalized T-cell clonal expansion were also seen in some nonresponding patients. At doses of 0.1 to 3.0 mg/kg, clonal expansion of both CD4+ and CD8+ T cells in blood was seen between baseline and week 6. In the 0.1-3.0 mg/kg groups, partial responders were among the patients with the lowest normalized peripheral clonal expansion, particularly in CD8+ T cells. After ivuxolimab, expanded clones were on average more numerous among CD8+ T cells than among CD4+ T cells. Antigen specificity was not determined for the clonally expanded peripheral T cells.

For sequencing of the TCRbeta CDR3 region, genomic DNA was extracted from the sorted cells. The immunoSEQ Assay was used to sequence the TCRbeta CDR3 regions. TCRdb re-hosts the immuneACCESS table, in-frame sequences only. Its copies lack some clones; in the studies checked, an unresolved V gene accounts for under half of them, and the cause for the rest is not known. A total of about 130,000 clones appear in this sample, roughly nine tenths of them only once. The top ten clonotypes cover 0.95% to 1.4% of the sample. The trial excluded patients who had a history of autoimmune disease or were on systemic immunosuppression. Peripheral blood for TCR sequencing was collected from all dose cohorts at baseline, on cycle 4 day 1, and on cycle 7 day 1. Samples came from an open-label, multicenter, first-in-human phase I dose-escalation trial of ivuxolimab. Adults with locally advanced or metastatic melanoma, renal cell, hepatocellular, or head and neck squamous cell carcinoma were enrolled in the trial. Before TCR sequencing, CD4+ and CD8+ T cells were separately sorted from peripheral blood.

Comment on this clone: It lacks a known antigen. Base-call qualities are not available, and no considerably larger clone is one nucleotide away.

The junction carries 13 bases between V and J, which are trimmed by 4 bases and 2 bases respectively. Via the germline V gene (reference sequence), CDR1 is LNHDA and CDR2 SQIVND. Reading from cysteine to phenylalanine, the CDR3 counts 15 amino acids. Left in the record is the CDR3 DNA by itself, 45 bases read in frame from the first base. This TCR was recovered from an adult with an advanced solid tumor such as melanoma, head and neck, liver or kidney cancer. The material sequenced was CD4+ or CD8+ T cells sorted from blood, taken in a trial of the OX40 agonist ivuxolimab. Here the chain combines TRBV19 and TRBJ2-3; tentative D gene TRBD1, with 6 bases matching. The DNA sequence is TGTGCCAGTAGTACCCCGGGACACCCCACAGATACGCAGTATTTT. Its protein reads: CASSTPGHPTDTQYF.